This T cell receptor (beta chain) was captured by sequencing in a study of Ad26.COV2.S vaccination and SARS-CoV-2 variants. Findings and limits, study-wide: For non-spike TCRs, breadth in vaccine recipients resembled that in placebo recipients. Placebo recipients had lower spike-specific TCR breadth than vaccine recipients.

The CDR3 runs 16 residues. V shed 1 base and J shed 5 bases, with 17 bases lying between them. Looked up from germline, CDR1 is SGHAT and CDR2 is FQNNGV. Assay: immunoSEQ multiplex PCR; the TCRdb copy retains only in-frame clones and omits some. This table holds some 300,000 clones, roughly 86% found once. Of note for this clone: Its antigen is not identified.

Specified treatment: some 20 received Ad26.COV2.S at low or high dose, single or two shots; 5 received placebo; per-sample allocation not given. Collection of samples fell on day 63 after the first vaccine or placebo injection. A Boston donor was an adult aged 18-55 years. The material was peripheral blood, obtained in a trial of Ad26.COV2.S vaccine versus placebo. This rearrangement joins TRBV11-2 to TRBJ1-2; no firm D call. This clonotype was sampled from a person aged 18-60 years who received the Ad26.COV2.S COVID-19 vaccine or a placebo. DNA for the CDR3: TGTGCCAGCAGCTTAGGCGGCGCAGGTCGTGGGTATGGCTACACCTTC. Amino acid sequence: CASSLGGAGRGYGYTF.